These 19 T cell receptor beta chains originate from one sample sequenced in a study of technical replicates of blood from a handful of donors. Data came from immunoSEQ multiplex PCR; TCRdb stores just in-frame clones and leaves some out. The sample carries about 74,000 clones, 85% to 95% recorded once. The sample consisted of T cells isolated from PBMCs. All receptors come from a human donor in good health.

The chain couples TRBV19 to TRBJ1-1, with D uncertain. V lost 3 bases and J lost 3, with 17 bases in between. The germline V gene encodes CDR1 LNHDA and CDR2 SQIVND (reference sequence). The CDR3 totals 16 residues. This CDR3 is CASSIMPRIGDTEAFF. CDR3 DNA sequence: TGTGCCAGTAGTATCATGCCCCGAATCGGGGACACTGAAGCTTTCTTT.

This chain connects TRBV6-1 to TRBJ2-4, with TRBD1 as a possible D gene (6 bases). Germline assignment: CDR1 MNHNS and CDR2 SASEGT. The CDR3 is 13 amino acids. V lost 9 bases and J 2 bases, leaving 11 bases between the germline ends. The CDR3 nucleotides are TGTGCCAGTTACGACAGGACCAAAAACATTCAGTACTTC. Translating it yields CASYDRTKNIQYF.

The rearrangement uses TRBV16 and TRBJ2-5; D is undetermined. Germline V gene sequence: CDR1 KGHSY, CDR2 FQNENV. CDR3 length: 14 residues. V was cut by 0 bases and J by 0 bases, with 5 bases left in between. The CDR3 DNA sequence: TGTGCCAGCAGCCAATCGGAGTACCAAGAGACCCAGTACTTC. This codes for CASSQSEYQETQYF.

The rearrangement uses TRBV2 and TRBJ2-5, with 11 bases identical to TRBD1. The germline gives CDR1 SNHLY, CDR2 FYNNEI. The length of the CDR3 is 14 residues. The CDR3 nucleotides are TGTGCAGGGAGCCGGACAGGGGGCTTCGAGACCCAGTACTTC. It yields the protein CAGSRTGGFETQYF.

The chain links TRBV7-8 to TRBJ2-5, with D possibly matching TRBD2 (7 bases). With 2 bases removed from V and 4 bases from J, the gap between germline ends came to 14 bases. CDR1 SGHVS and CDR2 FQNEAQ come from the germline V gene. The CDR3 is 15 residues long. The CDR3 reads CASSLHRAGAETQYF. The CDR3 DNA follows: TGTGCCAGCAGCTTACACAGGGCGGGGGCAGAGACCCAGTACTTC.

The CDR3 loop is CASRQDMNTEAFF. The CDR3 DNA is TGTGCCAGCAGACAGGACATGAACACTGAAGCTTTCTTT. The chain is built from TRBV6-1 and TRBJ1-1; a weak D match, TRBD1 (5 bases). Trimming stripped 6 bases from V and 0 bases from J, with 8 bases between. Germline assignment: CDR1 MNHNS and CDR2 SASEGT. This CDR3 region has 13 residues.

The sample holds one count of this clone. J is TRBJ2-3 and V is TRBV5-4; perhaps TRBD2 as D (5 bases). The CDR3 sequence is 16 residues long. V gave up 3 bases and J gave up 2 bases, with 16 bases separating them. Germline values: CDR1 SGHNT, CDR2 YYREEE (reference sequence). The CDR3 loop reads CASSSGSGRPTDTQYF. CDR3 nucleotide sequence: TGTGCCAGCAGCTCGGGGTCGGGGAGACCCACAGATACGCAGTATTTT. Full variable domain (missing parts from reference TRBV5-4 and TRBJ2-3): ETGVTQSPTHLIKTRGQQVTLRCSSQSGHNTVSWYQQALGQGPQFIFQYYREEENGRGNFPPRFSGLQFPNYSSELNVNALELDDSALYLCASSSGSGRPTDTQYFGPGTRLTVL.

This sequence joins TRBV7-9 and TRBJ1-2, with D possibly TRBD1 on 5 matching bases. Trimming removed 1 base at V and 4 bases at J, with 10 bases between. In germline, CDR1 is SEHNR, CDR2 FQNEAQ (reference sequence). This CDR3 is 14 amino acids long. CDR3: CASSLEGEPYGYTF. CDR3 nucleotide sequence: TGTGCCAGCAGCTTAGAAGGGGAACCCTATGGCTACACCTTC.

The chain recombines TRBV29-1 with TRBJ1-1; D is unresolved. The length of the CDR3 is 14 residues. The V and J ends lost 6 bases and 6 bases respectively, with 20 bases between them. Germline lookup yields CDR1 SQVTM and CDR2 ANQGSEA. The CDR3 nucleotides are TGCAGCGTCGGTGGTAGGACTCAGGACGCTGAAGCTTTCTTT. Translating it yields CSVGGRTQDAEAFF.

V is TRBV19 and J is TRBJ1-3; D is ambiguous. Germline CDR1 is LNHDA and CDR2 is SQIVND (reference sequence). V dropped 3 bases and J dropped 4 bases, with 10 bases sitting between them. The CDR3 runs 14 residues. The CDR3 sequence is CASSILSEGNTIYF. The CDR3 nucleotides are TGTGCCAGTAGTATCCTATCCGAAGGAAACACCATATATTTT.

The gene calls are TRBV6-5 and TRBJ1-1; D is uncertain. Germline CDR1 and CDR2: MNHEY and SVGAGI. The CDR3 runs to 14 residues. V lost 0 bases and J lost 4, with 9 bases in between. CDR3 residues: CASSYSYEGTEAFF. DNA of the CDR3: TGTGCCAGCAGTTACTCTTATGAGGGCACTGAAGCTTTCTTT.

The chain recombines TRBV21-1 with TRBJ2-7; the DNA was not used to check the table's D call, TRBD2. TRBV21-1 is assigned pseudogene status. The CDR3 has 13 amino acids. CDR3 in DNA: TGTGCCAGCAGTGGTGGCGGGGCCTACGAGCAGTACTTC. Translated: CASSGGGAYEQYF.

The chain carries TRBV10-3 and TRBJ1-2; no clear D gene. The CDR3 covers 12 residues. Trimming removed 7 bases from V and 10 bases from J, with 16 bases in between. Per the germline V gene, CDR1 is ENHRY and CDR2 is SYGVKD. CDR3 in DNA: TGTGCCATCATGCTCACCCCCGGGGTCTACACCTTC. Translated: CAIMLTPGVYTF.

The CDR3 loop is CASSVNRESQETQYF. DNA of the CDR3: TGCGCCAGCAGCGTAAACCGGGAATCACAAGAGACCCAGTACTTC. The genes are TRBV5-1 and TRBJ2-5, with D perhaps matching TRBD2 (5 bases). V lost 4 bases and J lost 2, with 15 bases in between. From germline, CDR1 is SGHRS and CDR2 YFSETQ. This CDR3 contains 15 residues.

The chain employs TRBV18 and TRBJ1-3; D is undetermined. Trimming left V 0 bases short and J 4 bases short, with 13 bases between. Per the germline V gene, CDR1 is KGHSH and CDR2 is LQKENI. CDR3 length: 16 residues. CDR3 loop: CASSPPFMAEGNTIYF. The CDR3, as DNA: TGTGCCAGCTCACCACCTTTTATGGCAGAAGGAAACACCATATATTTT.

V and J are TRBV6-1 and TRBJ2-1; 9 bases line up with TRBD1. Germline V gene lookup returns CDR1 MNHNS and CDR2 SASEGT. With 6 bases clipped from V and 9 bases from J, the junction kept 6 bases outside the gene matches. The CDR3 sequence is 13 residues long. The CDR3 here is CASRSGQGTEQFF. CDR3 nucleotides: TGTGCCAGCAGGTCAGGACAGGGGACTGAGCAGTTCTTC.

This clone was seen a single time. The rearrangement uses TRBV29-1 and TRBJ1-2; D is uncertain. V lost 6 bases to trimming and J lost 4 bases, with 15 bases between them. This CDR3 comprises 13 residues. Germline V CDR1 and CDR2: SQVTM, ANQGSEA. The CDR3 DNA follows: TGCAGCGTCAAAGGACCGGACTTCTATGGCTACACCTTC. Amino acid sequence: CSVKGPDFYGYTF.

This clone has only a few counts. The chain employs TRBV2 and TRBJ1-5; TRBD1 matches 9 bases. Germline V gene sequence: CDR1 SNHLY, CDR2 FYNNEI. CDR3 size: 16 residues. V gave up 6 bases and J gave up 3 bases; unmatched junction bases: 9. The CDR3 DNA reads TGTGCCAGCAGGGAAACCGGGACAGGGAACAATCAGCCCCAGCATTTT. It translates to CASRETGTGNNQPQHF. The complete variable domain, with remaining parts taken from reference TRBV2 and TRBJ1-5, reads EPEVTQTPSHQVTQMGQEVILRCVPISNHLYFYWYRQILGQKVEFLVSFYNNEISEKSEIFDDQFSVERPDGSNFTLKIRSTKLEDSAMYFCASRETGTGNNQPQHFGDGTRLSIL.

The chain is built from TRBV7-9 and TRBJ1-5; 10 nucleotides line up with TRBD1. The germline V gene encodes CDR1 SEHNR and CDR2 FQNEAQ (reference sequence). Losses at the gene ends were 5 bases for V and 5 bases for J; bases not matched to a gene: 3. The length of the CDR3 is 14 residues. CDR3 in DNA: TGTGCCAGCAGCGTGGACAGGGGGGATCAGCCCCAGCATTTT. This sequence encodes CASSVDRGDQPQHF.